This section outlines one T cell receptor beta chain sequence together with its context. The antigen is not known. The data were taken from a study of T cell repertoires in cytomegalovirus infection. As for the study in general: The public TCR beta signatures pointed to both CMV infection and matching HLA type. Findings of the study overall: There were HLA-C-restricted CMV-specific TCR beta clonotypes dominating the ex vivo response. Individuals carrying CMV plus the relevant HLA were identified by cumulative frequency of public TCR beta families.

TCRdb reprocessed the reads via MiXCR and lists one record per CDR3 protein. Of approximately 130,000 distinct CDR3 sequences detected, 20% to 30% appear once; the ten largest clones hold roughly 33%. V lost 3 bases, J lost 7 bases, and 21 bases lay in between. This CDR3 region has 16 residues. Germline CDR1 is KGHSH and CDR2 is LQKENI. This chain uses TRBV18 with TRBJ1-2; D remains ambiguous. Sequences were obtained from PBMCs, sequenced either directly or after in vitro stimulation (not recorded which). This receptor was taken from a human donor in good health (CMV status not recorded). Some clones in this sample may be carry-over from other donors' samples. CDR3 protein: CASSPVEGPGPGGYTF. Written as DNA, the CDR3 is TGTGCCAGCTCACCCGTGGAAGGGCCGGGCCCGGGTGGCTACACCTTC.